This T cell receptor beta chain was captured by sequencing in a study of blood T cell repertoires in COVID-19. About the research overall: Acute and convalescent COVID-19 specimens originated in the United States, Italy and Spain. In each case, the material was cDNA or gDNA derived from T cells, B-cell-depleted T cells, or PBMCs.

As handled by the study authors: Amplification from reference gene primers served as the basis for estimated nucleated cell counts. Using immunoSEQ multiplex PCR, the repertoire was profiled, and TCRdb retains in-frame clones only, with some absent. Clone size and the V and J calls come from that table; the DNA yielded D and trimming. Among approximately 96,000 clones listed, more than 90% were seen once. Trimming pared 4 bases from V and 0 bases from J, leaving 11 bases between. Germline-derived CDR1 and CDR2 are SGHRS and YFSETQ. The length of the CDR3 is 14 residues. J is TRBJ2-7 and V is TRBV5-1; tentatively, D is TRBD2 (6 bases). Sequenced input: peripheral blood. This clonotype was sampled from a human donor with active COVID-19. The donor label of this sample is uncertain. The CDR3 spells CASSGTGLSYEQYF. The CDR3 DNA follows: TGCGCCAGCAGCGGGACGGGACTCTCCTACGAGCAGTACTTC. The whole variable domain, filled in from reference TRBV5-1 and TRBJ2-7, reads KAGVTQTPRYLIKTRGQQVTLSCSPISGHRSVSWYQQTPGQGLQFLFEYFSETQRNKGNFPGRFSGRQFSNSRSEMNVSTLELGDSALYLCASSGTGLSYEQYFGPGTRLTVT.